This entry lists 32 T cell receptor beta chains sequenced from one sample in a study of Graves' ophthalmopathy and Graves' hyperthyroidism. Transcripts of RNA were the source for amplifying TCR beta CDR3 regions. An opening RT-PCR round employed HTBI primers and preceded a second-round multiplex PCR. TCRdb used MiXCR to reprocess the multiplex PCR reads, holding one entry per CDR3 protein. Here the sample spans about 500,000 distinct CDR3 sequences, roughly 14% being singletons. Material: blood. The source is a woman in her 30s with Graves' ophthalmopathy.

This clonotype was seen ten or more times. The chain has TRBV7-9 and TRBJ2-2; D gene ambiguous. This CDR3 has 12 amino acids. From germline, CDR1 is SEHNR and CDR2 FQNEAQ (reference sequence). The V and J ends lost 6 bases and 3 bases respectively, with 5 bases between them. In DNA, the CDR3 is TGTGCCAGCAGTCACTACACCGGGGAGCTGTTTTTT. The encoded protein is CASSHYTGELFF. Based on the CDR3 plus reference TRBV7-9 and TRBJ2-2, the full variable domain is DTGVSQNPRHKITKRGQNVTFRCDPISEHNRLYWYRQTLGQGPEFLTYFQNEAQLEKSRLLSDRFSAERPKGSFSTLEIQRTEQGDSAMYLCASSHYTGELFFGEGSRLTVL.

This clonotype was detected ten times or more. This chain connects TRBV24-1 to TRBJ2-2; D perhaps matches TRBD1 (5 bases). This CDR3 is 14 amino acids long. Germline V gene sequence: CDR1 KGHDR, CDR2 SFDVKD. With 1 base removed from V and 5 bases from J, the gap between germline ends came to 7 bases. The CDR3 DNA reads TGTGCCACCAGTGATTTTGACAGAACCGGGGAGCTGTTTTTT. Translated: CATSDFDRTGELFF.

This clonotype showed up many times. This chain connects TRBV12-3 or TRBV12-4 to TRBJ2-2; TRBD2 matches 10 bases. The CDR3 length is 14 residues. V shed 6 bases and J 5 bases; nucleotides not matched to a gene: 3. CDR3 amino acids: CASSRTSGTGELFF. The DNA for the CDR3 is TGTGCCAGCAGCCGGACTAGCGGAACCGGGGAGCTGTTTTTT.

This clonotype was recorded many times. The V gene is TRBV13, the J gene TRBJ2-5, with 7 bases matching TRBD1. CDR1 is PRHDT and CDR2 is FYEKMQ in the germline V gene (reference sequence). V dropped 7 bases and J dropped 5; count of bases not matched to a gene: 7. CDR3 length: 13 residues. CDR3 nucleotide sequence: TGTGCCAGCACCGTTACAGGGGCCGAGACCCAGTACTTC. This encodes CASTVTGAETQYF.

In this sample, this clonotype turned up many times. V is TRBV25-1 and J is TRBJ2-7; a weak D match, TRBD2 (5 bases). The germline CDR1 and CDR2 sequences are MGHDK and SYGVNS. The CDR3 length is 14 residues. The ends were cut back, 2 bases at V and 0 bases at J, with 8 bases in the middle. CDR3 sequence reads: CASSEIGSSYEQYF. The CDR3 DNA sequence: TGTGCCAGCAGTGAAATAGGGAGCTCCTACGAGCAGTACTTC.

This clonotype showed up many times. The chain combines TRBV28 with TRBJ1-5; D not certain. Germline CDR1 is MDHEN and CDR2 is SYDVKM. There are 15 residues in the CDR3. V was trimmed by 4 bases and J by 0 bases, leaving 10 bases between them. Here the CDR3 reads CASSSPPRSNQPQHF. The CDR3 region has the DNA TGTGCCAGCAGTTCTCCGCCCCGTAGCAATCAGCCCCAGCATTTT. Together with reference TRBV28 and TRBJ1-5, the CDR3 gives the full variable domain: DVKVTQSSRYLVKRTGEKVFLECVQDMDHENMFWYRQDPGLGLRLIYFSYDVKMKEKGDIPEGYSVSREKKERFSLILESASTNQTSMYLCASSSPPRSNQPQHFGDGTRLSIL.

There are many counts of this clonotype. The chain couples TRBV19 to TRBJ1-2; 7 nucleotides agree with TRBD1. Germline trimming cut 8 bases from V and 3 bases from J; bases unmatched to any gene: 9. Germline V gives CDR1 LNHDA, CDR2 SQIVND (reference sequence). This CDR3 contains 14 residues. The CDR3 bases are TGTGCCAGTGTGGGGACAGAGACCGACTATGGCTACACCTTC. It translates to CASVGTETDYGYTF.

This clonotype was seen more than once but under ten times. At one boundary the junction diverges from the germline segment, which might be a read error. The CDR3 reads CASSKSRDRVEAKNIKYF. DNA for the CDR3: TGTGCCAGTAGTAAGTCCCGGGACAGGGTGGAGGCCAAAAACATTAAGTACTTC. The chain is built from TRBV19 and TRBJ2-4, with 9 bases lining up with TRBD1. Germline values: CDR1 LNHDA, CDR2 SQIVND (reference sequence). The CDR3 is 18 amino acids. Full variable domain (remainder filled in from reference TRBV19 and TRBJ2-4): DGGITQSPKYLFRKEGQNVTLSCEQNLNHDAMYWYRQDPGQGLRLIYYSQIVNDFQKGDIAEGYSVSREKKESFPLTVTSAQKNPTAFYLCASSKSRDRVEAKNIKYFGAGTRLSVL.

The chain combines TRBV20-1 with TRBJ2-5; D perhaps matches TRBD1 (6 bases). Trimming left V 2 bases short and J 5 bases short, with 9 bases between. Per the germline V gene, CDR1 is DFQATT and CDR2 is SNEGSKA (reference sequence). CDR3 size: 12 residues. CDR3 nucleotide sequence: TGCAGTGCTAGACCAGGGGACGAGACCCAGTACTTC. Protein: CSARPGDETQYF.

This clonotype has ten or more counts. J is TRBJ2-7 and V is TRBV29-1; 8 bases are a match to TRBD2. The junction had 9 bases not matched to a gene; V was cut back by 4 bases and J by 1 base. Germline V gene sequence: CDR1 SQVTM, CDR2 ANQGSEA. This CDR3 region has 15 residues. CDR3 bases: TGCAGCGTTGTTTACCCCCGGGGGGGATCCTACGAGCAGTACTTC. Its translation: CSVVYPRGGSYEQYF.

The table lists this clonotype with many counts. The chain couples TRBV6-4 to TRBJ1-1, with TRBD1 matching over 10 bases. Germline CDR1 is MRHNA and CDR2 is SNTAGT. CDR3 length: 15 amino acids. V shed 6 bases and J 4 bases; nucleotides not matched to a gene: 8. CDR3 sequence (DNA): TGTGCCAGCAGACGGACAGGGGGAAGCGGCACTGAAGCTTTCTTT. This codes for CASRRTGGSGTEAFF.

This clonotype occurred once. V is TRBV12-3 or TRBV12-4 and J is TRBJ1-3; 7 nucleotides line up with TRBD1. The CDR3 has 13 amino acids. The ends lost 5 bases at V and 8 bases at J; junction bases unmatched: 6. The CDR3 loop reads CASSVHRGDTIYF. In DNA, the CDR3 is TGTGCCAGCAGTGTCCACAGGGGTGACACCATATATTTT.

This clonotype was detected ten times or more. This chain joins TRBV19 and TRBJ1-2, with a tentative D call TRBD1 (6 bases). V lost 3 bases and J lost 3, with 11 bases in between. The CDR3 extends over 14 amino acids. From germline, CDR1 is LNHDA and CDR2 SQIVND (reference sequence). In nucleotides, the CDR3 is TGTGCCAGTAGTATTAGCGGGGGCGACTATGGCTACACCTTC. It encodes CASSISGGDYGYTF.

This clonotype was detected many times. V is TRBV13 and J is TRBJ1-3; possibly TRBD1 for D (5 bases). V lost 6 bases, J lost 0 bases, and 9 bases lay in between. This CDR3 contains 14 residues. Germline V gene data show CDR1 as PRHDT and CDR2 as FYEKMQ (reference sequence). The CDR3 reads CASSSTASGNTIYF. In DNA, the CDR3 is TGTGCCAGCAGTTCGACAGCCTCTGGAAACACCATATATTTT. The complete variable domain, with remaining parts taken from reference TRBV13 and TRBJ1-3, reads AAGVIQSPRHLIKEKRETATLKCYPIPRHDTVYWYQQGPGQDPQFLISFYEKMQSDKGSIPDRFSAQQFSDYHSELNMSSLELGDSALYFCASSSTASGNTIYFGEGSWLTVV.

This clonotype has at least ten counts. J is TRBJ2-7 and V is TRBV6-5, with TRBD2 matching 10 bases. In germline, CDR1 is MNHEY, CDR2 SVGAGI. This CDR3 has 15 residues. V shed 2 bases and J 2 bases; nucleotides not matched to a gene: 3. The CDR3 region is CASSYGGTSAYEQYF. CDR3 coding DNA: TGTGCCAGCAGTTACGGGGGGACTAGCGCCTACGAGCAGTACTTC.

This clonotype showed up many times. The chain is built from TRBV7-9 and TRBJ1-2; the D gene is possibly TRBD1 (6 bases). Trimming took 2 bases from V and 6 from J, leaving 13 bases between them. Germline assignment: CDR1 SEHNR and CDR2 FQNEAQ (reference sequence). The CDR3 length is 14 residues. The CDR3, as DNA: TGTGCCAGCAGCTTACTACAGGGAGGAGATGGCTACACCTTC. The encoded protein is CASSLLQGGDGYTF.

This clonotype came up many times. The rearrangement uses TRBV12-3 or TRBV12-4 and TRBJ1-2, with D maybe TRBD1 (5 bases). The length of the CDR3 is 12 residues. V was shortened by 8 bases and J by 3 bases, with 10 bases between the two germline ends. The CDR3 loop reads CASRGHDYGYTF. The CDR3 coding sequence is TGTGCCAGCCGAGGACATGACTATGGCTACACCTTC.

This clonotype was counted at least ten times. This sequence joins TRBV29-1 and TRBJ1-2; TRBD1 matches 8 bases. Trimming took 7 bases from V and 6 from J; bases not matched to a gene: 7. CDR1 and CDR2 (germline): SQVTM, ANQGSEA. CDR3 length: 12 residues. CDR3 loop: CSAGTGGHGYTF. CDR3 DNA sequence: TGCAGCGCCGGCACAGGGGGTCATGGCTACACCTTC. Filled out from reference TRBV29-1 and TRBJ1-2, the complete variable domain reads SAVISQKPSRDICQRGTSLTIQCQVDSQVTMMFWYRQQPGQSLTLIATANQGSEATYESGFVIDKFPISRPNLTFSTLTVSNMSPEDSSIYLCSAGTGGHGYTFGSGTRLTVV.

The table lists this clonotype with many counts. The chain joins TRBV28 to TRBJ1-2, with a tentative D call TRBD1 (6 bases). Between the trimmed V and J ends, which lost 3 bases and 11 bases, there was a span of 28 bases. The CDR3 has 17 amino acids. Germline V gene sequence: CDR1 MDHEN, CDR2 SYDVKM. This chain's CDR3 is CASSFSLQGTGLVGYTF. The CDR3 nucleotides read TGTGCCAGCAGTTTTTCTCTACAGGGAACGGGTTTAGTTGGGTACACCTTC.

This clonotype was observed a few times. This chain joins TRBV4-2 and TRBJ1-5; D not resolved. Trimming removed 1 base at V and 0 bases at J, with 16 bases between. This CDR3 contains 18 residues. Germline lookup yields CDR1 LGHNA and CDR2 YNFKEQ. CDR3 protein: CASSQAVQKENSNQPQHF. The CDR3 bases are TGTGCCAGCAGCCAAGCGGTACAGAAAGAGAATAGCAATCAGCCCCAGCATTTT.

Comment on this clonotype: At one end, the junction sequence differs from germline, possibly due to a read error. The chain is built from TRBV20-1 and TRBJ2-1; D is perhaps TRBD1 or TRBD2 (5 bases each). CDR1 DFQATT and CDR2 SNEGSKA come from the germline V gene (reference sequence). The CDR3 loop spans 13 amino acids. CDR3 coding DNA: TGCAGTGCTGGGACCGATGGCTACAATGAGAAGTTCTTC. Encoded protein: CSAGTDGYNEKFF.

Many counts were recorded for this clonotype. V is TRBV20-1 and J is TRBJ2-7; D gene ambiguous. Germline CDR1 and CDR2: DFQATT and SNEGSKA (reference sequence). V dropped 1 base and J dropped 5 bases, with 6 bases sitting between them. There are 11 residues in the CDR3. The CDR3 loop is CSARAGDEQYF. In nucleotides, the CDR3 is TGCAGTGCTAGAGCAGGAGACGAGCAGTACTTC.

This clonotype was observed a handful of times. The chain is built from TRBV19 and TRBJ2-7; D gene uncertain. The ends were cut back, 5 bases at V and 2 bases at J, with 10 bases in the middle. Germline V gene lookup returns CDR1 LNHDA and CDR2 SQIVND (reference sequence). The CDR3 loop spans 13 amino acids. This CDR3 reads CASSADITYEQYF. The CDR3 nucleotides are TGTGCCAGTAGTGCCGACATTACCTACGAGCAGTACTTC. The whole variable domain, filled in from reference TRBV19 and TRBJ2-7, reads DGGITQSPKYLFRKEGQNVTLSCEQNLNHDAMYWYRQDPGQGLRLIYYSQIVNDFQKGDIAEGYSVSREKKESFPLTVTSAQKNPTAFYLCASSADITYEQYFGPGTRLTVT.

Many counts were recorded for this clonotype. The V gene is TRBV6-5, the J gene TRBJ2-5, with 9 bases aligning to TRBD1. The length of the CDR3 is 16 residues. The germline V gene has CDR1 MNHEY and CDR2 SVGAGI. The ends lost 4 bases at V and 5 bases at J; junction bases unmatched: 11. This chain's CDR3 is CASSLGGQGGMETQYF. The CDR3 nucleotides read TGTGCCAGCAGTTTGGGGGGACAGGGCGGTATGGAGACCCAGTACTTC.

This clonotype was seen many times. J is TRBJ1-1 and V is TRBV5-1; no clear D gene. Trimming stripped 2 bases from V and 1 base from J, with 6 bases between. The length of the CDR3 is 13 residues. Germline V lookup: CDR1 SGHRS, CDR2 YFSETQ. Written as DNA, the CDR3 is TGCGCCAGCAGCTTACATCCGAACACTGAAGCTTTCTTT. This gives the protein CASSLHPNTEAFF.

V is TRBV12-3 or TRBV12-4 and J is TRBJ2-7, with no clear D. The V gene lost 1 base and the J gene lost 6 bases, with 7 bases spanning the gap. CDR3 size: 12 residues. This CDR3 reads CASSLGVAEQYF. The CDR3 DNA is TGTGCCAGCAGTTTAGGTGTAGCCGAGCAGTACTTC.

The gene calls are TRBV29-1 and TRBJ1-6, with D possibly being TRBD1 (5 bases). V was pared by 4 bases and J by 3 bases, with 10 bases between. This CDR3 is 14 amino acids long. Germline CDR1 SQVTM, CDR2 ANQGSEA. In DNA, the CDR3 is TGCAGCGTTGGCGGGGCCGACTATAATTCACCCCTCCACTTT. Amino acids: CSVGGADYNSPLHF.

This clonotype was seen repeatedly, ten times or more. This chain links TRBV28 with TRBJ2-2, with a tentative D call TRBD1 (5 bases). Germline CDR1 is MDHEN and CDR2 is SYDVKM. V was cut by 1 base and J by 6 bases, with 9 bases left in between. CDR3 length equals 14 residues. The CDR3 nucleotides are TGTGCCAGCAGTTTATCCAGGGAAGCCGGGGAGCTGTTTTTT. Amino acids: CASSLSREAGELFF. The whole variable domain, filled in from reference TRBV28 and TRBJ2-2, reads DVKVTQSSRYLVKRTGEKVFLECVQDMDHENMFWYRQDPGLGLRLIYFSYDVKMKEKGDIPEGYSVSREKKERFSLILESASTNQTSMYLCASSLSREAGELFFGEGSRLTVL.

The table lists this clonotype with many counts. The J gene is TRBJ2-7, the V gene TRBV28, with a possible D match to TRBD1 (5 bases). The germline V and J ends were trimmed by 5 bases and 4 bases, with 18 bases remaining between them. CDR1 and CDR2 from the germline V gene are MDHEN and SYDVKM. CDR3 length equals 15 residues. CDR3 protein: CASSGAGSGPYEQYF. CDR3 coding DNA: TGTGCCAGCAGTGGCGCCGGCTCAGGGCCGTACGAGCAGTACTTC.

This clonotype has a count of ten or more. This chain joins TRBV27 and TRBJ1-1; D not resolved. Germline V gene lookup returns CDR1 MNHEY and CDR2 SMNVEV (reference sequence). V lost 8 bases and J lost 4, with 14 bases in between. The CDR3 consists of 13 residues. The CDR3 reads CASGEGRITEAFF. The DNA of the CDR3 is TGTGCCAGCGGCGAAGGCCGGATCACTGAAGCTTTCTTT.

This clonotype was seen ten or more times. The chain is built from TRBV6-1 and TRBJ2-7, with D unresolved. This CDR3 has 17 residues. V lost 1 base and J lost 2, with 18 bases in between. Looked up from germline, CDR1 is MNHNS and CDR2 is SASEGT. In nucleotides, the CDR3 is TGTGCCAGCAGTGAAGAATTAGGCCTAGGGTACGCCTACGAGCAGTACTTC. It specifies CASSEELGLGYAYEQYF.

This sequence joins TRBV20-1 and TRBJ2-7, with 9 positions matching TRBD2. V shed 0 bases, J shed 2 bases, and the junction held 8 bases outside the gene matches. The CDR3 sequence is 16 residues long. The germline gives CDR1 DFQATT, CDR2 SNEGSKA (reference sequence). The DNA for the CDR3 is TGCAGTGCTAGAGACAGGAAGCGGGAGGACGCCTACGAGCAGTACTTC. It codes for CSARDRKREDAYEQYF.